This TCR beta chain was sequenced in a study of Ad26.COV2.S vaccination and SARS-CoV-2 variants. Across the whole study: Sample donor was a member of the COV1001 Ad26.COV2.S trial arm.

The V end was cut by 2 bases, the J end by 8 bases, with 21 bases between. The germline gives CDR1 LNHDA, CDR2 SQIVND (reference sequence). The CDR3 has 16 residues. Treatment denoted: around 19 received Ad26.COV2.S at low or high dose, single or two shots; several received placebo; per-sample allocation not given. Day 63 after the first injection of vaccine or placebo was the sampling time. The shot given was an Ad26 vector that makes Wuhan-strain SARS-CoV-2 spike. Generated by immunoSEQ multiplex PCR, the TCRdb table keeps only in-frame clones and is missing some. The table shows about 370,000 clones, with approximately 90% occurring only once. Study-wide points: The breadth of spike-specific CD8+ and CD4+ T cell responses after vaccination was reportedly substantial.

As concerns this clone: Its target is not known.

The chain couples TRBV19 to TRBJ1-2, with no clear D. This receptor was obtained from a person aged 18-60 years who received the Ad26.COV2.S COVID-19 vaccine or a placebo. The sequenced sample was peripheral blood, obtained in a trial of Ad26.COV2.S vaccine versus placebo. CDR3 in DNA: TGTGCCAGTAGTATAAATTGGTTGCAGCCTTCCGACGGCTACACCTTC. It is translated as CASSINWLQPSDGYTF. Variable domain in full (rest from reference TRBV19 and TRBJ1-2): DGGITQSPKYLFRKEGQNVTLSCEQNLNHDAMYWYRQDPGQGLRLIYYSQIVNDFQKGDIAEGYSVSREKKESFPLTVTSAQKNPTAFYLCASSINWLQPSDGYTFGSGTRLTVV.